This entry lists 15 T cell receptor beta chains sequenced from one sample in a study of cytomegalovirus exposure and HLA in healthy donors. PCR involved 60 Vbeta and 13 Jbeta primers. The table came from immunoSEQ multiplex PCR; TCRdb's copy has only in-frame clones and leaves some out. Seen here are roughly 150,000 clones, around four fifths observed once, and the top ten hold 1.1% to 1.5%. The specimen sequenced was PBMCs. The receptors were sampled from a male donor in good health and CMV-seronegative.

With respect to this clone: One end of the junction does not line up with germline, which may come from a read error. The chain recombines TRBV5-4 with TRBJ2-3; 12 nucleotides agree with TRBD2. Germline V gives CDR1 SGHNT, CDR2 YYREEE (reference sequence). This CDR3 is 12 amino acids long. This CDR3 reads CASSQTSGSPNF. In nucleotides, the CDR3 is TGTGCCAGCAGCCAGACTAGCGGGAGCCCCAATTTT.

This rearrangement joins TRBV13 to TRBJ1-1; tentatively, D is TRBD1 (5 bases). V was trimmed by 4 bases and J by 1 base, leaving 13 bases between them. This CDR3 spans 15 amino acids. Germline V gives CDR1 PRHDT, CDR2 FYEKMQ (reference sequence). The CDR3: CASSSADTGNTEAFF. The CDR3 DNA is TGTGCCAGCAGCTCCGCCGATACAGGGAACACTGAAGCTTTCTTT.

This clone was detected a few times. V usage is TRBV28 and J usage is TRBJ2-2, with 12 positions matching TRBD2. V shed 0 bases and J 6 bases; nucleotides not matched to a gene: 5. The CDR3 extends over 17 amino acids. Germline-derived CDR1 and CDR2 are MDHEN and SYDVKM. CDR3 coding DNA: TGTGCCAGCAGTTTATGGTCGCTAGCGGGAGGGCCCGGGGAGCTGTTTTTT. Residues: CASSLWSLAGGPGELFF.

The V call is TRBV7-2, the J call TRBJ2-2, with 13 bases lining up with TRBD2. Germline CDR1 and CDR2: SGHTA and FQGNSA. The V gene end was trimmed by 3 bases and the J gene end by 6 bases; junction bases not matched to a gene: 4. The length of the CDR3 is 16 residues. CDR3: CASSLFTSGRAGELFF. DNA of the CDR3: TGTGCCAGCAGCTTGTTCACTAGCGGGAGGGCCGGGGAGCTGTTTTTT. Drawing the rest from reference TRBV7-2 and TRBJ2-2, the complete variable domain is GAGVSQSPSNKVTEKGKDVELRCDPISGHTALYWYRQSLGQGLEFLIYFQGNSAPDKSGLPSDRFSAERTGGSVSTLTIQRTQQEDSAVYLCASSLFTSGRAGELFFGEGSRLTVL.

The J gene is TRBJ2-5, the V gene TRBV5-1; 10 bases match TRBD2. There are 16 residues in the CDR3. V dropped 3 bases and J dropped 5; count of bases not matched to a gene: 10. The V gene's germline CDR1 is SGHRS and CDR2 YFSETQ. In nucleotides, the CDR3 is TGCGCCAGCAGCTATCTAGGAGCGGGGGGGCCCGAGACCCAGTACTTC. Translating it yields CASSYLGAGGPETQYF.

CDR3 nucleotides: TGTGCCAGCTCAACCGGGACAGGATACGAAAGGGGCTACACCTTC. Protein: CASSTGTGYERGYTF. V and J are TRBV18 and TRBJ1-2; 8 bases align to TRBD1. Germline CDR1 and CDR2: KGHSH and LQKENI. The CDR3 extends over 15 amino acids. J was trimmed by 8 bases and V by 5 bases; bases with no gene match: 13.

The rearrangement links TRBV30 to TRBJ2-4; no definite D call. The germline V and J ends were trimmed by 2 bases and 8 bases, with 10 bases remaining between them. In germline, CDR1 is GTSNPN, CDR2 SVGIG (reference sequence). The CDR3 is 12 residues long. CDR3 loop: CAWSTYTDIQYF. In DNA, the CDR3 is TGTGCCTGGAGTACCTACACAGACATTCAGTACTTC.

This clone was seen just once. Different DNA sequences within this sample yield the same CDR3. This chain links TRBV7-3 with TRBJ2-3; the match to TRBD1 covers 10 bases. CDR1 SGHTA and CDR2 FQGTGA come from the germline V gene. The CDR3 sequence is 14 residues long. V shed 5 bases, J shed 4 bases, and the junction held 3 bases outside the gene matches. The CDR3: CASSPGQGADTQYF. The DNA of the CDR3 is TGTGCCAGCAGCCCTGGACAGGGGGCAGATACGCAGTATTTT. Full variable domain (outside the CDR3, taken from reference TRBV7-3 and TRBJ2-3): GAGVSQTPSNKVTEKGKYVELRCDPISGHTALYWYRQSLGQGPEFLIYFQGTGAADDSGLPNDRFFAVRPEGSVSTLKIQRTERGDSAVYLCASSPGQGADTQYFGPGTRLTVL.

This chain's CDR3 is CASSYSLGAQYGYTF. As DNA, the CDR3 is TGTGCCAGCAGTTACTCTTTGGGGGCCCAATATGGCTACACCTTC. V and J are TRBV6-6 and TRBJ1-2, with D tentatively TRBD1 (6 bases). This CDR3 is 15 amino acids long. V was clipped by 0 bases and J by 5 bases, with 13 bases between them. Germline V CDR1 and CDR2: MNHNY, SVGAGI (reference sequence).

The chain has TRBV30 and TRBJ2-2; 8 nucleotides align to TRBD2. This CDR3 has 14 residues. Germline lookup yields CDR1 GTSNPN and CDR2 SVGIG (reference sequence). V shed 2 bases, J shed 7 bases, and the junction held 6 bases outside the gene matches. CDR3 nucleotides: TGTGCCTGGAGTTGGCTAGCGGGCGGCGGGGAGCTGTTTTTT. This translates into CAWSWLAGGGELFF.

This clone was observed a handful of times. V is TRBV6-5 and J is TRBJ2-7; a weak D match, TRBD2 (7 bases). Between the trimmed V and J ends, which lost 1 base and 6 bases, there was a span of 16 bases. This CDR3 contains 15 residues. In germline, CDR1 is MNHEY, CDR2 SVGAGI. This CDR3 reads CASSYWGGGGGEQYF. In DNA, the CDR3 is TGTGCCAGCAGTTACTGGGGAGGGGGAGGAGGCGAGCAGTACTTC.

The J gene is TRBJ1-3, the V gene TRBV7-9; perhaps TRBD1 as D (5 bases). Germline V CDR1 and CDR2: SEHNR, FQNEAQ (reference sequence). The CDR3 is 16 residues long. V lost 5 bases, J lost 0 bases, and 14 bases lay in between. CDR3 DNA sequence: TGTGCCAGCAGCCCTTCAGGGACTCTCTCTGGAAACACCATATATTTT. Translated: CASSPSGTLSGNTIYF.

This rearrangement joins TRBV2 to TRBJ2-1; TRBD2 matches 12 bases. V lost 6 bases and J lost 8; bases outside the gene matches: 8. The germline V gene encodes CDR1 SNHLY and CDR2 FYNNEI. The CDR3 runs 15 residues. CDR3 sequence (DNA): TGTGCCAGCAGCGCCCCGGCTAGCGGGAGGGATGAGCAGTTCTTC. It is translated as CASSAPASGRDEQFF.

The chain carries TRBV9 and TRBJ2-7; 7 nucleotides match TRBD2. The CDR3 spans 15 residues. V lost 0 bases to trimming and J lost 3 bases; unmatched junction nucleotides: 6. Germline-derived CDR1 and CDR2 are SGDLS and YYNGEE. In nucleotides, the CDR3 is TGTGCCAGCAGCGTAGCTGCGGGAGCGGGCTACGAGCAGTACTTC. Residues: CASSVAAGAGYEQYF.

The V call is TRBV5-1, the J call TRBJ1-1; TRBD1 is a possible D gene (5 bases). Germline loops: CDR1 SGHRS, CDR2 YFSETQ. V shed 4 bases and J shed 4 bases, with 17 bases lying between them. The CDR3 consists of 15 residues. CDR3 nucleotide sequence: TGCGCCAGCAGCATCCTGGGGGGGTCAAGCACTGAAGCTTTCTTT. It specifies CASSILGGSSTEAFF.